The rows below give T cell receptor beta chains drawn from one sample of a study of blood T cell repertoires in COVID-19. The table came from immunoSEQ multiplex PCR; TCRdb's copy has only in-frame clones and leaves some out. The data hold tens of thousands of clones, with roughly 90% observed a single time. The sample was peripheral blood. These receptors all stem from a man between 60 and 70 years old with active COVID-19. Each CDR3 is given with its conserved first and last residue. Fields, in order: CDR3 DNA, CDR3 protein, D gene, V gene, clone size, J gene, CDR3 length. The D gene is left open where the match is weak. Clone size is not always given. Where it is, it says once, few, many or a class for expanded clones.

DNA: TGTGCCACCAGTGATCCCCGTCAGGGGCCCCACAATGAGCAGTTCTTC; CDR3: CATSDPRQGPHNEQFF; D: NA; V: TRBV24-1; size: NA; J: TRBJ2-1; length: 16
DNA: TGCAGCGCGGCTCCAGGGGGTGCCTACAATGAGCAGTTCTTC; CDR3: CSAAPGGAYNEQFF; D: TRBD1; V: TRBV29-1; size: NA; J: TRBJ2-1; length: 14
DNA: TGCGCCAGCAGCCAAGATAAGGCTAGCGGGAGGGTCGGGCAGTTCTTC; CDR3: CASSQDKASGRVGQFF; D: TRBD2; V: TRBV4-1; size: NA; J: TRBJ2-1; length: 16
DNA: TGTGCCACCAGCGGGGGACAGGGAGAGCGGGGCTACACCTTC; CDR3: CATSGGQGERGYTF; D: TRBD1; V: TRBV15; size: NA; J: TRBJ1-2; length: 14
DNA: TGTGCCAGCAGCCGGGGACTAGCGGGAGCCTTATTCTACAATGAGCAGTTCTTC; CDR3: CASSRGLAGALFYNEQFF; D: TRBD2; V: TRBV7-8; size: NA; J: TRBJ2-1; length: 18
DNA: TGTGCCACCAGCAGTTGGGGGGAAGATACGCAGTATTTT; CDR3: CATSSWGEDTQYF; D: NA; V: TRBV15; size: NA; J: TRBJ2-3; length: 13
DNA: TGTGCCAGCAGACCGGGACTAGCGGGATTACTAAACACCGGGGAGCTGTTTTTT; CDR3: CASRPGLAGLLNTGELFF; D: TRBD2; V: TRBV2; size: NA; J: TRBJ2-2; length: 18
DNA: TGTGCCAGCAGGACCGGGACTTTGAACACCGGGGAGCTGTTTTTT; CDR3: CASRTGTLNTGELFF; D: NA; V: TRBV5-5; size: NA; J: TRBJ2-2; length: 15
DNA: TGTGCCAGCTCACCCCCCGGGACAGGTACCTACGAGCAGTACTTC; CDR3: CASSPPGTGTYEQYF; D: TRBD1; V: TRBV18; size: once; J: TRBJ2-7; length: 15
DNA: TGTGCCAGCAGCTTGGGGGCGATGCAGGGTAAAGATACGCAGTATTTT; CDR3: CASSLGAMQGKDTQYF; D: NA; V: TRBV5-6; size: NA; J: TRBJ2-3; length: 16
DNA: TGTGCCAGTAGTCTTCCGGGACTAGCGGGAAAGAATGAGCAGTTCTTC; CDR3: CASSLPGLAGKNEQFF; D: TRBD2; V: TRBV19; size: NA; J: TRBJ2-1; length: 16
DNA: TGCGCCAGCAGCTTAGCAGGTAATTACGAGCAGTACTTC; CDR3: CASSLAGNYEQYF; D: NA; V: TRBV5-1; size: NA; J: TRBJ2-7; length: 13
DNA: TGTGCCAGCAGCCCTCTCCCGGGACAGGGTACGAACACTGAAGCTTTCTTT; CDR3: CASSPLPGQGTNTEAFF; D: TRBD1; V: TRBV7-9; size: NA; J: TRBJ1-1; length: 17
DNA: TGTGCCAGCAGCTTAGCAGCGGCCTGGGGAGAGACCCAGTACTTC; CDR3: CASSLAAAWGETQYF; D: NA; V: TRBV7-9; size: NA; J: TRBJ2-5; length: 15
DNA: TGTGCCAGCAGCCAAGATCCCGAAGGGGCAGGGGAGCACGAGCAGTACTTC; CDR3: CASSQDPEGAGEHEQYF; D: NA; V: TRBV3-1/TRBV3-2; size: NA; J: TRBJ2-7; length: 17
DNA: TGCGCCAGCAGCCCGACAGGGGTAAACAATGAGCAGTTCTTC; CDR3: CASSPTGVNNEQFF; D: TRBD1; V: TRBV23-1; size: NA; J: TRBJ2-1; length: 14